The clone carrying this TCR beta chain showed up just a few times. What it binds is not known. The entry originates in a study of cytotoxic CD8 clonotypes in ibrutinib-treated CLL. Produced via immunoSEQ multiplex PCR; TCRdb's table is partial and in-frame only. The repertoire holds about 150,000 clones, with 76% as singletons. Study-wide points: Public clonotypes proved infrequent, and on treatment they shrank or remained steady.

V gave up 4 bases and J gave up 8 bases, with 14 bases separating them. The germline V gene has CDR1 LNHDA and CDR2 SQIVND (reference sequence). The CDR3 consists of 14 residues. The TCR was taken from a human donor with chronic lymphocytic leukemia. Specimen: PBMCs, collected after 24 months of ibrutinib treatment. J is TRBJ1-4 and V is TRBV19; weak D call: TRBD1 (5 bases). CDR3 coding DNA: TGTGCCAGTAGTAACCGGGACCTAGGCGAAAAACTGTTTTTT. It encodes CASSNRDLGEKLFF.